The rows below give T cell receptor beta chains drawn from one sample of a study of cytomegalovirus exposure and HLA in healthy donors. Assay: immunoSEQ multiplex PCR; the TCRdb copy retains only in-frame clones and omits some. This table holds under 200,000 clones, approximately 80% found once. Material for sequencing was PBMCs. These receptors came from a male donor in good health and CMV-seropositive. CDR3s include the opening cysteine and the closing phenylalanine or tryptophan. Fields, in order: clone size, J gene, V gene, D gene, CDR3 protein, CDR3 DNA. D genes are given only for firm matches. Not all rows give a size; the values are once, few, many and, for expanded clones, a class.

clone size: NA
J gene: TRBJ1-5
V gene: TRBV18
D gene: NA
CDR3 protein: CASSPDAGGAGQPQHF
CDR3 DNA: TGTGCCAGCTCACCGGACGCGGGGGGCGCGGGGCAGCCCCAGCATTTT

clone size: NA
J gene: TRBJ1-1
V gene: TRBV6-1
D gene: NA
CDR3 protein: CASSEARALNTEAFF
CDR3 DNA: TGTGCCAGCAGTGAAGCGCGGGCCCTTAACACTGAAGCTTTCTTT

clone size: NA
J gene: TRBJ1-1
V gene: TRBV29-1
D gene: TRBD1
CDR3 protein: CSVEELGQGAFF
CDR3 DNA: TGCAGCGTTGAAGAACTGGGACAGGGAGCTTTCTTT

clone size: few
J gene: TRBJ1-5
V gene: TRBV6-6
D gene: NA
CDR3 protein: CASSLRGGNQPQHF
CDR3 DNA: TGTGCCAGCAGTCTCAGGGGAGGCAATCAGCCCCAGCATTTT

clone size: NA
J gene: TRBJ2-2
V gene: TRBV30
D gene: TRBD1
CDR3 protein: CAWSAIQGAGELFF
CDR3 DNA: TGTGCCTGGAGTGCTATTCAGGGGGCCGGGGAGCTGTTTTTT

clone size: NA
J gene: TRBJ2-5
V gene: TRBV4-2
D gene: TRBD2
CDR3 protein: CASSPRTSGGREETQYF
CDR3 DNA: TGTGCCAGCAGCCCCCGGACTAGCGGGGGGAGGGAAGAGACCCAGTACTTC

clone size: NA
J gene: TRBJ1-6
V gene: TRBV7-3
D gene: NA
CDR3 protein: CASSSMNSPLHF
CDR3 DNA: TGTGCCAGCAGCTCCATGAATTCACCCCTCCACTTT

clone size: NA
J gene: TRBJ2-1
V gene: TRBV19
D gene: NA
CDR3 protein: CASTARLDGEQFF
CDR3 DNA: TGTGCCAGTACCGCTAGACTAGACGGTGAGCAGTTCTTC

clone size: once
J gene: TRBJ1-5
V gene: TRBV27
D gene: NA
CDR3 protein: CASSFRQTNQPQHF
CDR3 DNA: TGTGCCAGCAGTTTCAGGCAGACGAATCAGCCCCAGCATTTT

clone size: NA
J gene: TRBJ1-1
V gene: TRBV30
D gene: NA
CDR3 protein: CAWSGRQGFTEAFF
CDR3 DNA: TGTGCCTGGAGTGGGCGGCAGGGGTTCACTGAAGCTTTCTTT

clone size: few
J gene: TRBJ2-7
V gene: TRBV6-5
D gene: NA
CDR3 protein: CASSLSTGTPHEQYF
CDR3 DNA: TGTGCCAGCAGTCTAAGCACCGGGACACCCCACGAGCAGTACTTC

clone size: NA
J gene: TRBJ2-5
V gene: TRBV6-5
D gene: NA
CDR3 protein: CASARGETQYF
CDR3 DNA: TGTGCCAGTGCCAGAGGGGAGACCCAGTACTTC

clone size: NA
J gene: TRBJ1-2
V gene: TRBV7-9
D gene: NA
CDR3 protein: CASTSSGGIYGYTF
CDR3 DNA: TGTGCCAGCACCTCTTCCGGGGGAATCTATGGCTATACCTTC

clone size: few
J gene: TRBJ2-7
V gene: TRBV2
D gene: TRBD1
CDR3 protein: CASSYRGREQYF
CDR3 DNA: TGTGCCAGCAGCTACAGGGGGCGCGAGCAGTACTTC

clone size: NA
J gene: TRBJ2-1
V gene: TRBV9
D gene: NA
CDR3 protein: CASSALAYNEQFF
CDR3 DNA: TGTGCCAGCAGCGCACTAGCTTACAATGAGCAGTTCTTC

clone size: NA
J gene: TRBJ2-7
V gene: TRBV6-5
D gene: NA
CDR3 protein: CASSYPSGVGYEQYF
CDR3 DNA: TGTGCCAGCAGTTACCCCTCGGGGGTGGGCTACGAGCAGTACTTC

clone size: NA
J gene: TRBJ2-7
V gene: TRBV13
D gene: TRBD1
CDR3 protein: CASSQLTGQGGHEQYF
CDR3 DNA: TGTGCCAGCAGCCAACTCACGGGACAGGGGGGCCACGAGCAGTACTTC

clone size: NA
J gene: TRBJ1-2
V gene: TRBV25-1
D gene: TRBD1
CDR3 protein: CASGTGGIGYTF
CDR3 DNA: TGTGCCAGTGGTACAGGGGGAATTGGCTACACCTTC

clone size: NA
J gene: TRBJ2-7
V gene: TRBV5-6
D gene: NA
CDR3 protein: CASSFRGFDEQYF
CDR3 DNA: TGTGCCAGCAGCTTTAGGGGATTCGACGAGCAGTACTTC

clone size: NA
J gene: TRBJ1-2
V gene: TRBV13
D gene: NA
CDR3 protein: CASSPGQSYGYTF
CDR3 DNA: TGTGCCAGCAGCCCAGGACAGAGCTATGGCTACACCTTC

clone size: NA
J gene: TRBJ1-5
V gene: TRBV5-6
D gene: TRBD1
CDR3 protein: CASSAGQGRGQPQHF
CDR3 DNA: TGTGCCAGCAGCGCCGGACAGGGTCGGGGTCAGCCCCAGCATTTT

clone size: NA
J gene: TRBJ1-5
V gene: TRBV5-6
D gene: NA
CDR3 protein: CASSLGQGLRPQHF
CDR3 DNA: TGTGCCAGCAGCTTGGGGCAGGGGCTACGGCCCCAGCATTTT

clone size: NA
J gene: TRBJ2-3
V gene: TRBV4-3
D gene: TRBD2
CDR3 protein: CASSHTRALAGGNADTQYF
CDR3 DNA: TGCGCCAGCAGCCACACCAGGGCTCTAGCGGGGGGGAACGCAGATACGCAGTATTTT

clone size: NA
J gene: TRBJ2-7
V gene: TRBV18
D gene: NA
CDR3 protein: CASSPGGDYEQYF
CDR3 DNA: TGTGCCAGCTCACCAGGGGGCGACTACGAGCAGTACTTC

clone size: NA
J gene: TRBJ2-1
V gene: TRBV19
D gene: TRBD1
CDR3 protein: CASTLGTVYNEQFF
CDR3 DNA: TGTGCCAGTACTCTCGGGACAGTCTACAATGAGCAGTTCTTC

clone size: NA
J gene: TRBJ2-2
V gene: TRBV2
D gene: TRBD2
CDR3 protein: CASSVNSAGGTNTGELFF
CDR3 DNA: TGTGCCAGCAGCGTCAATTCAGCGGGGGGGACGAACACCGGGGAGCTGTTTTTT

clone size: NA
J gene: TRBJ1-2
V gene: TRBV11-2
D gene: TRBD1
CDR3 protein: CASSLLRDRGDYGYTF
CDR3 DNA: TGTGCCAGCAGCCTTCTCCGGGACAGGGGGGACTATGGCTACACCTTC

clone size: NA
J gene: TRBJ1-3
V gene: TRBV6-6
D gene: TRBD1
CDR3 protein: CASIGTGGYGNTIYF
CDR3 DNA: TGTGCCAGCATCGGGACAGGGGGATACGGAAACACCATATATTTT

clone size: NA
J gene: TRBJ2-5
V gene: TRBV7-6
D gene: TRBD2
CDR3 protein: CASSLDLAGGRDPETQYF
CDR3 DNA: TGTGCCAGCAGCTTAGATCTAGCGGGGGGTCGAGACCCAGAGACCCAGTACTTC

clone size: once
J gene: TRBJ2-7
V gene: TRBV10-3
D gene: TRBD1
CDR3 protein: CAISLGTGGDEQYF
CDR3 DNA: TGTGCCATCAGTCTTGGGACAGGGGGCGACGAGCAGTACTTC

clone size: NA
J gene: TRBJ1-5
V gene: TRBV7-2
D gene: NA
CDR3 protein: CASSPGTRGSNQPQHF
CDR3 DNA: TGTGCCAGCAGCCCGGGAACCAGGGGCAGCAATCAGCCCCAGCATTTT

clone size: NA
J gene: TRBJ1-2
V gene: TRBV12-5
D gene: NA
CDR3 protein: CASGLVHGEGVRGYTF
CDR3 DNA: TGTGCTAGTGGTTTGGTACACGGGGAGGGAGTAAGAGGCTACACCTTC

clone size: NA
J gene: TRBJ1-2
V gene: TRBV5-1
D gene: NA
CDR3 protein: CASSLGFGGDYGYTF
CDR3 DNA: TGCGCCAGCAGCTTGGGCTTCGGGGGGGACTATGGCTACACCTTC

clone size: NA
J gene: TRBJ2-7
V gene: TRBV5-1
D gene: NA
CDR3 protein: CASSPELGAREQYF
CDR3 DNA: TGCGCCAGCAGCCCCGAACTGGGGGCGCGTGAGCAGTACTTC

clone size: NA
J gene: TRBJ2-7
V gene: TRBV19
D gene: NA
CDR3 protein: CASSTGLDRKRYEQYF
CDR3 DNA: TGTGCCAGTAGTACGGGACTGGACAGGAAACGCTACGAGCAGTACTTC

clone size: NA
J gene: TRBJ2-7
V gene: TRBV19
D gene: NA
CDR3 protein: CASSIAATAAYEQYF
CDR3 DNA: TGTGCCAGTAGTATTGCAGCGACGGCCGCCTACGAGCAGTACTTC

clone size: NA
J gene: TRBJ1-1
V gene: TRBV30
D gene: NA
CDR3 protein: CAWSGEWTDTEAFF
CDR3 DNA: TGTGCCTGGAGTGGGGAGTGGACGGACACTGAAGCTTTCTTT

clone size: NA
J gene: TRBJ2-3
V gene: TRBV4-1
D gene: TRBD2
CDR3 protein: CASSPLGGTYSSTQYF
CDR3 DNA: TGCGCCAGCAGCCCCCTCGGGGGGACCTATTCAAGTACGCAGTATTTT

clone size: NA
J gene: TRBJ2-1
V gene: TRBV4-3
D gene: TRBD1
CDR3 protein: CASSQGLGQGRNEQFF
CDR3 DNA: TGCGCCAGCAGCCAAGGGCTGGGACAGGGAAGGAATGAGCAGTTCTTC

clone size: NA
J gene: TRBJ2-7
V gene: TRBV27
D gene: NA
CDR3 protein: CASSPTDAYERYF
CDR3 DNA: TGTGCCAGCAGTCCGACGGATGCCTACGAGCGGTACTTC